This record covers a single T cell receptor beta chain. Its specificity is unknown. Primers: 60 Vbeta forward and 13 Jbeta reverse. In the original workflow: An analysis performed later counted 74 million or so unique TCR beta chains (roughly 11 million of them shared). This table comes from immunoSEQ multiplex PCR, and its TCRdb copy is limited to in-frame clones, with some not included. Clone size and the V and J calls come from that table; the DNA yielded D and trimming. This table holds 170,000 or so clones, around 83% found once. The data were obtained in a study of cytomegalovirus exposure and HLA in healthy donors. This CDR3 spans 16 amino acids. J was trimmed by 5 bases and V by 3 bases; bases with no gene match: 11. CDR1 is SGHRS, CDR2 YFSETQ, per germline. Study-wide findings and caveats: TCR beta chain V- and J-gene trimming was linked, in a later analysis, to a missense variant in DCLRE1C. Highest at DRB1 and lowest at HLA-C, TCR association rates differed among HLA loci in a later analysis. When a later analysis compared HLA-associated TCR beta chains with equally common others, the HLA-associated chains turned out to be more clonally expanded and to have lower generation probabilities.

The receptor comes from a man aged 50-59 years in good health and CMV-seronegative. The rearrangement uses TRBV5-1 and TRBJ2-5; 9 bases are a match to TRBD2. The sample consisted of PBMCs. In nucleotides, the CDR3 is TGCGCCAGCAGCTCCCGCGGTAGCGGGGGCGGGGAGACCCAGTACTTC. It codes for CASSSRGSGGGETQYF.